This TCR beta chain was documented in a study of shared clonotypes between healthy human individuals. Of note for this clone: The junction departs from germline at one end; a sequencing error may be responsible.

Ten immunoSEQ deep assay plates held the unsorted PBMC DNA. Some clones are missing from TCRdb's copy, which holds only in-frame ones; the method was immunoSEQ multiplex PCR. The sample records 500,000 to 650,000 clones, around 76% being singletons. The specimen was PBMCs. This sequence was found in a middle-aged woman in good health. Some clones in this sample may be carry-over from other donors' samples.

CDR3 nucleotides: TGTGCCAGCAGCACGGGCCCCTCCGACGAGCAGTACTTC. This gives the protein CASSTGPSDEQYF. V gene TRBV13 combines with J gene TRBJ2-7, with D hard to call. The CDR3 consists of 13 residues. Germline-derived CDR1 and CDR2 are PRHDT and FYEKMQ (reference sequence).